The 2 T cell receptor beta chains presented below share a single source sample, sequenced in a study of T cell changes during pregnancy in multiple sclerosis. TCRdb's copy holds only in-frame clones and misses some; the assay was immunoSEQ multiplex PCR. The sample has some 100,000 clones, around 94% seen once. This material consisted of peripheral blood, taken in the second trimester of pregnancy. These receptors were collected from a female donor with multiple sclerosis, enrolled in a pregnancy study.

The chain has TRBV2 and TRBJ1-2; D unclear. Deletions cut 10 bases from V and 6 bases from J, with 21 bases between. This CDR3 has 14 amino acids. CDR1 SNHLY and CDR2 FYNNEI come from the germline V gene. CDR3 sequence reads: CATILGGLYDGYTF. The DNA of the CDR3 is TGTGCCACCATCCTCGGAGGGCTCTATGATGGCTACACCTTC.

The J gene is TRBJ2-3, the V gene TRBV2; D call uncertain. The CDR3 is 13 residues long. Trimming cost V 4 bases and J 1 base, with 6 bases left between them. Germline V gene lookup returns CDR1 SNHLY and CDR2 FYNNEI. Here the CDR3 DNA reads TGTGCCAGCAGTGCACGGGGCACAGATACGCAGTATTTT. Residues: CASSARGTDTQYF.